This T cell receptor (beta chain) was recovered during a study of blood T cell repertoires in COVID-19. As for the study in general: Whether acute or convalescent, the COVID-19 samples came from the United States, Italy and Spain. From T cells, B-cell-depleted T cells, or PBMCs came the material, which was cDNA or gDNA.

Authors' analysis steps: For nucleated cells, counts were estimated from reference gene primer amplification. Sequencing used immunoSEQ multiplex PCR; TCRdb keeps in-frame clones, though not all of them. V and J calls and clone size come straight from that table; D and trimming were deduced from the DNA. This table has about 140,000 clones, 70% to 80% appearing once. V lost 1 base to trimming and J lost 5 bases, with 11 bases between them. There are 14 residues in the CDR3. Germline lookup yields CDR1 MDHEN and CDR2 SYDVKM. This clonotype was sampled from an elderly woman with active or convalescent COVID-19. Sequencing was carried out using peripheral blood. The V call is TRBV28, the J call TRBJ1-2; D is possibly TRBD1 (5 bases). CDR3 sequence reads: CASSLYGGDYGYTF. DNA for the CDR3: TGTGCCAGCAGTTTATACGGAGGGGATTATGGCTACACCTTC.